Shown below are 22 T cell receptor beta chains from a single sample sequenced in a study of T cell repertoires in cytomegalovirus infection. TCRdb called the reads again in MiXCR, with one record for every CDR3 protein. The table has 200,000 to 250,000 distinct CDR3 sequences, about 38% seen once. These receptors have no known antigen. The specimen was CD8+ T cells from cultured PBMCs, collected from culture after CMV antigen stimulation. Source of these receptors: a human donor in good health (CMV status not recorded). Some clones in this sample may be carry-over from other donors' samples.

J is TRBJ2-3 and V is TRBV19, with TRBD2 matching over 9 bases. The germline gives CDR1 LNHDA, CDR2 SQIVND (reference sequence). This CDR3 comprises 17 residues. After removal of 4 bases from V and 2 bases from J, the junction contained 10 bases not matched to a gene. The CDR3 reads CASSTPILAGNTDTQYF. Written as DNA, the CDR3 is TGTGCCAGTAGTACCCCTATTCTAGCGGGAAACACAGATACGCAGTATTTT.

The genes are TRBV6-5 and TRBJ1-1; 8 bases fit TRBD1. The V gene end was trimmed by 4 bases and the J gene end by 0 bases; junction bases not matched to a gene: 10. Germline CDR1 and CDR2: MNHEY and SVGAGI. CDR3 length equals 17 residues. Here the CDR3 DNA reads TGTGCCAGCAGTTCCCCGGGACAGGCGATTCTGAACACTGAAGCTTTCTTT. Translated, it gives CASSSPGQAILNTEAFF.

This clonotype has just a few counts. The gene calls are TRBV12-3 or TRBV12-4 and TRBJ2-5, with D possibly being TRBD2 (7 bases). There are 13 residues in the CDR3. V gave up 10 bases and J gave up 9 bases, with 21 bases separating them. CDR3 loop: CAMGGAPKGAQYF. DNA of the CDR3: TGTGCCATGGGGGGGGCTCCGAAGGGGGCCCAGTACTTC.

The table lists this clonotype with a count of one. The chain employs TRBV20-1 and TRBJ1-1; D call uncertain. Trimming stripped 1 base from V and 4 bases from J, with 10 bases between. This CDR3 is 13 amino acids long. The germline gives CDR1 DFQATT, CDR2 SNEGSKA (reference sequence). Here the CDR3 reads CSARARSTTEAFF. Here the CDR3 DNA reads TGCAGTGCTAGAGCGAGGTCGACCACTGAAGCTTTCTTT.

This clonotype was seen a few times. CDR3 sequence (DNA): TGCAGTGCTAGAGATACGGCCCAGGGAAGCACAGATACGCAGTATTTT. Encoded protein: CSARDTAQGSTDTQYF. V gene TRBV20-1 combines with J gene TRBJ2-3; TRBD1 is a possible D gene (5 bases). This CDR3 is built from 16 residues. CDR1 DFQATT and CDR2 SNEGSKA come from the germline V gene (reference sequence). Trimming left V 0 bases short and J 0 bases short, with 13 bases between.

The CDR3 nucleotides are TGTGCCAGCAGCCCCTGGGCGGGAGAAGAGCAGTACTTC. This gives the protein CASSPWAGEEQYF. The chain employs TRBV27 and TRBJ2-7; 7 nucleotides match TRBD2. The V gene end was trimmed by 6 bases and the J gene end by 7 bases; junction bases not matched to a gene: 9. This CDR3 has 13 amino acids. The germline gives CDR1 MNHEY, CDR2 SMNVEV (reference sequence).

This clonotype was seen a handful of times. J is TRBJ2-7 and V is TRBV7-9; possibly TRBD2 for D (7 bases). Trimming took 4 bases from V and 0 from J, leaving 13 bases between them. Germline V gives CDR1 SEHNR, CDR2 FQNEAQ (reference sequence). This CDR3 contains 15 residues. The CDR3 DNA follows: TGTGCCAGCAGCTCGACAGCGGGACACTCCTACGAGCAGTACTTC. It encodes CASSSTAGHSYEQYF.

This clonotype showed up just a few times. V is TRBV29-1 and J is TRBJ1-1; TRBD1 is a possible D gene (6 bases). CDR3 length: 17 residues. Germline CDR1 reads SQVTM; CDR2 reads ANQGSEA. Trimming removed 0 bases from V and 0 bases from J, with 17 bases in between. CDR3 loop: CSVEDRKQGSMNTEAFF. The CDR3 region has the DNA TGCAGCGTTGAAGATAGGAAACAGGGATCGATGAACACTGAAGCTTTCTTT. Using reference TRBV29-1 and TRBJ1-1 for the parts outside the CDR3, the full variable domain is SAVISQKPSRDICQRGTSLTIQCQVDSQVTMMFWYRQQPGQSLTLIATANQGSEATYESGFVIDKFPISRPNLTFSTLTVSNMSPEDSSIYLCSVEDRKQGSMNTEAFFGQGTRLTVV.

DNA for the CDR3: TGCAGCGTTGCGGGACAGGGGGCATACAATGAGCAGTTCTTC. Protein: CSVAGQGAYNEQFF. J is TRBJ2-1 and V is TRBV29-1; 12 bases match TRBD1. Germline V lookup: CDR1 SQVTM, CDR2 ANQGSEA. The CDR3 length is 14 residues. V trimming: 4 bases; J trimming: 4 bases; junction bases outside the gene matches: 2.

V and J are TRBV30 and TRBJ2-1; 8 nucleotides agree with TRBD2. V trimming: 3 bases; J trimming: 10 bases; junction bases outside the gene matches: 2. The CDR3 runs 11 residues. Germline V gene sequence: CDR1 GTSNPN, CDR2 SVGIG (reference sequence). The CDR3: CAWRLAGEQFF. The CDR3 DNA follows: TGTGCCTGGAGGTTAGCGGGAGAGCAGTTCTTC. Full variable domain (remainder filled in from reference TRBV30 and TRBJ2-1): SQTIHQWPATLVQPVGSPLSLECTVEGTSNPNLYWYRQAAGRGLQLLFYSVGIGQISSEVPQNLSASRPQDRQFILSSKKLLLSDSGFYLCAWRLAGEQFFGPGTRLTVL.

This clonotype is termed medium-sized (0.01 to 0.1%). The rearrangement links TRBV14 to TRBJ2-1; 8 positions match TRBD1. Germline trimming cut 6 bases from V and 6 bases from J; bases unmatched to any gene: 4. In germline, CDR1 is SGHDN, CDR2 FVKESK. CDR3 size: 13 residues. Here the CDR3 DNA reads TGTGCCAGCAGTCCTGACAGGGGCAATGAGCAGTTCTTC. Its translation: CASSPDRGNEQFF.

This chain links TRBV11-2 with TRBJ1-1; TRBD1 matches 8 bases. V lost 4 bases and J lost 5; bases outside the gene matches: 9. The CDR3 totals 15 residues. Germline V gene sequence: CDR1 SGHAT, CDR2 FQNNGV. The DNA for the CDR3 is TGTGCCAGCAGCTCCCTAGACAGGGGAAGAACTGAAGCTTTCTTT. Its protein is CASSSLDRGRTEAFF.

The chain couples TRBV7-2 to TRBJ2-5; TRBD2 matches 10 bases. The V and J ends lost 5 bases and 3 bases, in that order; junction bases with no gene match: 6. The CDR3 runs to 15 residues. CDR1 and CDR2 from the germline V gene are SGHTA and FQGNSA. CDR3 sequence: CASSILAGVEETQYF. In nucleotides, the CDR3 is TGTGCCAGCAGCATTCTAGCGGGGGTGGAAGAGACCCAGTACTTC. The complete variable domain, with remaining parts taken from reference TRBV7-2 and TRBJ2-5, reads GAGVSQSPSNKVTEKGKDVELRCDPISGHTALYWYRQSLGQGLEFLIYFQGNSAPDKSGLPSDRFSAERTGGSVSTLTIQRTQQEDSAVYLCASSILAGVEETQYFGPGTRLLVL.

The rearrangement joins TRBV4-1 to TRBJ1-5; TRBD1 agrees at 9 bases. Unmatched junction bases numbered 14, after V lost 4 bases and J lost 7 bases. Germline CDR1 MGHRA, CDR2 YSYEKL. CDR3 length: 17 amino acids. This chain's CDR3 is CASSRSGMTGGDQPQHF. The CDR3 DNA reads TGCGCCAGCAGCCGAAGTGGGATGACAGGGGGAGACCAGCCCCAGCATTTT.

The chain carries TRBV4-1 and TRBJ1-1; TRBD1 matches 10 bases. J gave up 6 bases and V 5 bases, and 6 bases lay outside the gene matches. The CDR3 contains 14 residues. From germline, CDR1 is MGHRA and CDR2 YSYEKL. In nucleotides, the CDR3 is TGCGCCAGCAGCGCGACAGGGGGCTCCTCTGAAGCTTTCTTT. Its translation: CASSATGGSSEAFF.

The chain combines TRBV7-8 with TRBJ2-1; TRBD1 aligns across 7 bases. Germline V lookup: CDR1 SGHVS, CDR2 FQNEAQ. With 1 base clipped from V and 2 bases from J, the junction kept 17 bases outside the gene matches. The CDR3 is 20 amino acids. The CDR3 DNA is TGTGCCAGCAGCTTAGGGCCAAAGGCCCTGACAGGGATTACCTACAATGAGCAGTTCTTC. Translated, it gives CASSLGPKALTGITYNEQFF.

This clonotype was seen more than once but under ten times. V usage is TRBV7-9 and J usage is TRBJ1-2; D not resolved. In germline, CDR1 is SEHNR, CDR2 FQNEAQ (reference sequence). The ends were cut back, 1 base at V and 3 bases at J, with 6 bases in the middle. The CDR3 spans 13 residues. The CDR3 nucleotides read TGTGCCAGCAGCTTAGGGACGGACTATGGCTACACCTTC. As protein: CASSLGTDYGYTF. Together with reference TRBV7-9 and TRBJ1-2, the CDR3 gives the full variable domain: DTGVSQNPRHKITKRGQNVTFRCDPISEHNRLYWYRQTLGQGPEFLTYFQNEAQLEKSRLLSDRFSAERPKGSFSTLEIQRTEQGDSAMYLCASSLGTDYGYTFGSGTRLTVV.

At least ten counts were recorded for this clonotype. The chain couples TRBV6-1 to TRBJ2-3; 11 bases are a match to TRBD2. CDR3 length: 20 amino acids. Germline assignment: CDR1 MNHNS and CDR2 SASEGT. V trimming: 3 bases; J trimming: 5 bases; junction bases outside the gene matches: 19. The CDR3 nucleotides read TGTGCCAGCAGTGATATTCGGGGACTAGCGGCCCTCCGGGAGAGAGATACGCAGTATTTT. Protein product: CASSDIRGLAALRERDTQYF.

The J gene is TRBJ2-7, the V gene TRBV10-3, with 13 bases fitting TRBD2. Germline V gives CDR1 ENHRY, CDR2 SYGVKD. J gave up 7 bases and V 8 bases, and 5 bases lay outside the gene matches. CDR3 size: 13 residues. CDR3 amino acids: CAIGLAGESEQYF. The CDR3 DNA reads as TGTGCCATCGGACTAGCGGGAGAATCGGAGCAGTACTTC.

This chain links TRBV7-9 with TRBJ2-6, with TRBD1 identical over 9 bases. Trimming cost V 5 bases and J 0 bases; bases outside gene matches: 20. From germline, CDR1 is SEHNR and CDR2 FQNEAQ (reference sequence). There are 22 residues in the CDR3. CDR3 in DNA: TGTGCCAGCAGCCGACGCCCGACCAATGAGGACAGGGGAAGCTCTGGGGCCAACGTCCTGACTTTC. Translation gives CASSRRPTNEDRGSSGANVLTF. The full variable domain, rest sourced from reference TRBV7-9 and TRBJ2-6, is DTGVSQNPRHKITKRGQNVTFRCDPISEHNRLYWYRQTLGQGPEFLTYFQNEAQLEKSRLLSDRFSAERPKGSFSTLEIQRTEQGDSAMYLCASSRRPTNEDRGSSGANVLTFGAGSRLTVL.

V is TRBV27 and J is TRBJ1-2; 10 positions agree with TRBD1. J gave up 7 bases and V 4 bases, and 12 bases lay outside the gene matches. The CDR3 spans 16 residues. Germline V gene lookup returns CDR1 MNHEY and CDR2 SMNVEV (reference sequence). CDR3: CASSSDGQGGPFGYTF. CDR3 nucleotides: TGTGCCAGCAGTTCCGACGGACAGGGGGGTCCTTTTGGCTACACCTTC.

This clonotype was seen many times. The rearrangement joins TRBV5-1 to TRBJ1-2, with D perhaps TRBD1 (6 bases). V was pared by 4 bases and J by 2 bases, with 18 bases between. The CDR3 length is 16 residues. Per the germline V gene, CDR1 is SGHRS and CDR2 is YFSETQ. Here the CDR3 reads CASSLWTPGANYGYTF. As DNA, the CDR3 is TGCGCCAGCAGCCTGTGGACACCGGGGGCAAACTATGGCTACACCTTC.